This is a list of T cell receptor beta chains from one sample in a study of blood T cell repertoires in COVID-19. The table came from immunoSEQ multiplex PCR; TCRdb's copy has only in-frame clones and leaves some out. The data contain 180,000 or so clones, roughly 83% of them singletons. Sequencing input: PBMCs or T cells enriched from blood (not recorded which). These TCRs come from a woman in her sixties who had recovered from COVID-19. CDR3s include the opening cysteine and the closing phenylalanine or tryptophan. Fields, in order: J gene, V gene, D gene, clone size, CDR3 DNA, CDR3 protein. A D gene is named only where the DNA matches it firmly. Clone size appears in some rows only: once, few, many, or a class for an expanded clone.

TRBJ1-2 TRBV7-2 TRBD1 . TGTGCCAGCCGCGCGACAGGGGACTATGGCTACACCTTC CASRATGDYGYTF
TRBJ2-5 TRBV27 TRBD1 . TGTGCCAGCAGGTTAAGGGGGCGCTGGGAGACCCAGTACTTC CASRLRGRWETQYF
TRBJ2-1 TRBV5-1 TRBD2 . TGCGCCAGCCACGGAGGGGGGACTAGCTACAATGAGCAGTTCTTC CASHGGGTSYNEQFF
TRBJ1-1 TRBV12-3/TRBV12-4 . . TGTGCCCGGTGGAACACTGAAGCTTTCTTT CARWNTEAFF
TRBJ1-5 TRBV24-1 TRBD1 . TGTGCCACCAGTGATCACCGGACAGGGGTTCAGCCCCAGCATTTT CATSDHRTGVQPQHF
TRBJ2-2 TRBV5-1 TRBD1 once TGCGCCAGCAGCTTTACAGGGGAAACCGGGGAGCTGTTTTTT CASSFTGETGELFF
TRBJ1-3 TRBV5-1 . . TGCGCCAGCAGCTTGGCCGGGACACAATCTGGAAACACCATATATTTT CASSLAGTQSGNTIYF
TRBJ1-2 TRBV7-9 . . TGTGCCAGCAGCTTAGACCTTTATGGCGGGGGGCGAGCTGGCTACACCTTC CASSLDLYGGGRAGYTF
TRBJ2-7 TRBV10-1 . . TGCGCCAGCAGTGGAGGGTACGAGCAGTACTTC CASSGGYEQYF
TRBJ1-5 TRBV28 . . TGTGCCAGCAGTGAATGGCTCAGGACTGAGCCCCAGCATTTT CASSEWLRTEPQHF
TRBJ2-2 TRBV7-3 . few TGTGCCAGCAGGGGGACTCCGAAGGGGTGGGACACCGGGGAGCTGTTTTTT CASRGTPKGWDTGELFF
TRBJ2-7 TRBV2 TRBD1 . TGTGCCAGCAGTGATGGGACAGGGGGTTCCGAGCAGTACTTC CASSDGTGGSEQYF
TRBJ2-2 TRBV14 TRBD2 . TGTGCCAGGGGTACGAGCGGGGATCCCGGGGAGCTGTTTTTT CARGTSGDPGELFF